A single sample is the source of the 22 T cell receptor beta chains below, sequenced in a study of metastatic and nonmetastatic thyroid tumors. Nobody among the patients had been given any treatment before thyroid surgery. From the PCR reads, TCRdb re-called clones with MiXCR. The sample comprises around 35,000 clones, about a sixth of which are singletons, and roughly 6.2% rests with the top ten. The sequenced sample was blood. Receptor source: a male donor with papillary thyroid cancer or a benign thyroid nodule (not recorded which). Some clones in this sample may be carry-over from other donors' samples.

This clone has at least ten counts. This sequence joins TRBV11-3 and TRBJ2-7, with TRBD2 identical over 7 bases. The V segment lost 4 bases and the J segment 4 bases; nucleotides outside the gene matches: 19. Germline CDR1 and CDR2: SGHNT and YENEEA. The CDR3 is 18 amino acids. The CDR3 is CASSSSLGTKNPGYEQYF. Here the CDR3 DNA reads TGTGCCAGCAGCTCCTCGCTCGGGACTAAAAACCCCGGTTACGAGCAGTACTTC.

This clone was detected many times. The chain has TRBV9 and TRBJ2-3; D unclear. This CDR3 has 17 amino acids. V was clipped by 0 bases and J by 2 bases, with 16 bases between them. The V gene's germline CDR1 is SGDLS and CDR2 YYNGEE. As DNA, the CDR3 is TGTGCCAGCAGCGTAGGTCTCGTCGGCTACCACACAGATACGCAGTATTTT. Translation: CASSVGLVGYHTDTQYF.

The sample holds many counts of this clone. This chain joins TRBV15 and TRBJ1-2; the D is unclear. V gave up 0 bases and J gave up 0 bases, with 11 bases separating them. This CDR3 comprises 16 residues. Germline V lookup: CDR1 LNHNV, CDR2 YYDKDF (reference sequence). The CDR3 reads CATSRDWADSNYGYTF. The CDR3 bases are TGTGCCACCAGCAGAGATTGGGCTGATTCTAACTATGGCTACACCTTC.

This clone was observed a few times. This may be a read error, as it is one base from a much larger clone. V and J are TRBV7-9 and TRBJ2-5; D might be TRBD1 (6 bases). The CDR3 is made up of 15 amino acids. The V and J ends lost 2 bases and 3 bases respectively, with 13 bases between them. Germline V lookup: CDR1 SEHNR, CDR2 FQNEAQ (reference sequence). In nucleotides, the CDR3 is TGTGCCAGCAGCTTATTGATCGGACAGAAAGAGACCCAGTACTTC. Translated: CASSLLIGQKETQYF.

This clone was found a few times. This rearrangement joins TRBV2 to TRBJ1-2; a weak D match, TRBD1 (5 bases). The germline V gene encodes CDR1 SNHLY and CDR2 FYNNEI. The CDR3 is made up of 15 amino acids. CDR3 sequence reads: CDRNAGRGPSYGYTF. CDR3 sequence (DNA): TGTGACAGAAACGCGGGGAGGGGCCCCTCCTATGGCTACACCTTC.

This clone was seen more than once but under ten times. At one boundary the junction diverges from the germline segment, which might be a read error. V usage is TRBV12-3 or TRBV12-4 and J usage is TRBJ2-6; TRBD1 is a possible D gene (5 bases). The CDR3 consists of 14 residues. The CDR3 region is CASIYNSGANVQTF. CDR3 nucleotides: TGTGCCAGCATTTACAACTCTGGGGCCAACGTCCAGACTTTC.

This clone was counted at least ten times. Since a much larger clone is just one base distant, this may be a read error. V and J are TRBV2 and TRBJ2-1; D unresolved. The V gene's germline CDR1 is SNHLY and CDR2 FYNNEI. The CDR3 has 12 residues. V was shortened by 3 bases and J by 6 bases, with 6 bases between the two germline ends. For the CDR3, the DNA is TGTGCCAGCAGTGATCCGATCAATGAGCAGTTCTTC. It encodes CASSDPINEQFF. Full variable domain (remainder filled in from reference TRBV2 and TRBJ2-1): EPEVTQTPSHQVTQMGQEVILRCVPISNHLYFYWYRQILGQKVEFLVSFYNNEISEKSEIFDDQFSVERPDGSNFTLKIRSTKLEDSAMYFCASSDPINEQFFGPGTRLTVL.

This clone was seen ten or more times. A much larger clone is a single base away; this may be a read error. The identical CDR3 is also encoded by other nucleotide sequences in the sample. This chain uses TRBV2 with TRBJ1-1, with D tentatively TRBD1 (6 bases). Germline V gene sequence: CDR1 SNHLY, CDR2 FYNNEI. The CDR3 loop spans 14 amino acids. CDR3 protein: CASSLLTRDTEAFF. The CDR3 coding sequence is TGTGCCAGCAGTCTACTGACTCGGGACACCGAAGCTTTCTTT.

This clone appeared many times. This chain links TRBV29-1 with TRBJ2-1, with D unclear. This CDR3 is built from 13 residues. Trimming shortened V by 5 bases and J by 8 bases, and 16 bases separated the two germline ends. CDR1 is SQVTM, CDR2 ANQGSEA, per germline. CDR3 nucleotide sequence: TGCAGCGTTCGATCGTCGGCGCGTGATGAGCAGTTCTTC. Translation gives CSVRSSARDEQFF.

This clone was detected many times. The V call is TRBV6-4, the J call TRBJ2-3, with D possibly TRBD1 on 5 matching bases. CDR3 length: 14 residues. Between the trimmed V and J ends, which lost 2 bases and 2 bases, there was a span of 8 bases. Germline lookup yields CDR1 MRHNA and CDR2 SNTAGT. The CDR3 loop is CASSDGADTDTQYF. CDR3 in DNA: TGTGCCAGCAGTGACGGGGCCGACACAGATACGCAGTATTTT.

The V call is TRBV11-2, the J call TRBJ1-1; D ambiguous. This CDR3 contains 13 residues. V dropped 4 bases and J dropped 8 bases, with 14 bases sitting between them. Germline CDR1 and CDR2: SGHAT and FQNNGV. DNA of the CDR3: TGTGCCAGCAGCTCCGGGCTGGGTAGGGAAGCTTTCTTT. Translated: CASSSGLGREAFF.

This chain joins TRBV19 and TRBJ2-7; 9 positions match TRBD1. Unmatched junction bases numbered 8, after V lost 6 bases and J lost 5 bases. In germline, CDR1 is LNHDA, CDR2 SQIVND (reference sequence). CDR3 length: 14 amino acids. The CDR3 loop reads CASSLWTGVNEQYF. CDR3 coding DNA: TGTGCCAGTAGCTTGTGGACAGGGGTTAACGAGCAGTACTTC.

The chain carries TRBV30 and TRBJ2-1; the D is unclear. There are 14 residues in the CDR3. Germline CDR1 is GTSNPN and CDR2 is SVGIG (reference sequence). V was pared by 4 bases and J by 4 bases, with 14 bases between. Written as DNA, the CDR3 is TGTGCCTGGAATTTTATGCACGAGTACAATGAGCAGTTCTTC. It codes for CAWNFMHEYNEQFF.

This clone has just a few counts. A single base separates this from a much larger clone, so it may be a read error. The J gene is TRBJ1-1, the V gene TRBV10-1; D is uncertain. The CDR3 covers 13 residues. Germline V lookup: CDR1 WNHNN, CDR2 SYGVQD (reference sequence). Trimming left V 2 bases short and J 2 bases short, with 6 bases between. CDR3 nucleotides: TGCGCCAGCAGTGAGAGTCAAAACACTGAAGCTTTCTTT. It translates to CASSESQNTEAFF.

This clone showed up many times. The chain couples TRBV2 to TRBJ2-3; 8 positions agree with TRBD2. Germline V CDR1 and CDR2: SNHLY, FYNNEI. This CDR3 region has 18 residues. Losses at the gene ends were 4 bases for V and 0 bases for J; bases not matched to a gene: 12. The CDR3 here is CASSAPVASGPSTDTQYF. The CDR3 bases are TGTGCCAGCAGTGCCCCGGTGGCTAGCGGGCCTAGCACAGATACGCAGTATTTT.

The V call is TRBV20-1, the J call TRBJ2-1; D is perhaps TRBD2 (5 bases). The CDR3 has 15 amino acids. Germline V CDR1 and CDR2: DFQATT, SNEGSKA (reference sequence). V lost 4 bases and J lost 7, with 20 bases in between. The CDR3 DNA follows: TGCAGTGCTATAGTCCCCGTAGTAGCGTTTAATGAGCAGTTCTTC. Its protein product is CSAIVPVVAFNEQFF.

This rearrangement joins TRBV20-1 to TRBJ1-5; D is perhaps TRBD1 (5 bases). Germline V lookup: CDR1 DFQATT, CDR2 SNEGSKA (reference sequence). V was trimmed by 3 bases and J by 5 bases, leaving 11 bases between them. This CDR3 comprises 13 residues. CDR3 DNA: TGCAGTGCTAGCGCAGGGCGGGATCAGCCCCAGCATTTT. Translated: CSASAGRDQPQHF.

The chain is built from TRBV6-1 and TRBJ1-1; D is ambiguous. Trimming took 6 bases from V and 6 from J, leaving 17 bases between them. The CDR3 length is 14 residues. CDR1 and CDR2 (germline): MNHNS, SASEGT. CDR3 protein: CASRPGRRRAEAFF. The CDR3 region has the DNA TGTGCCAGCAGGCCCGGGCGCCGGAGGGCTGAAGCTTTCTTT.

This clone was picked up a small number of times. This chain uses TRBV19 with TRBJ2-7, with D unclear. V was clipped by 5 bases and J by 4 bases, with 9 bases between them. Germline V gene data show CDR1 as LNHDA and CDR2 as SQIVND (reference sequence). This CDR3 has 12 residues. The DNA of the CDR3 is TGTGCCAGTAGTCCTAATGGGTACGAGCAGTACTTC. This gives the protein CASSPNGYEQYF. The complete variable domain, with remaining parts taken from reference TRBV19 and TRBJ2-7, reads DGGITQSPKYLFRKEGQNVTLSCEQNLNHDAMYWYRQDPGQGLRLIYYSQIVNDFQKGDIAEGYSVSREKKESFPLTVTSAQKNPTAFYLCASSPNGYEQYFGPGTRLTVT.

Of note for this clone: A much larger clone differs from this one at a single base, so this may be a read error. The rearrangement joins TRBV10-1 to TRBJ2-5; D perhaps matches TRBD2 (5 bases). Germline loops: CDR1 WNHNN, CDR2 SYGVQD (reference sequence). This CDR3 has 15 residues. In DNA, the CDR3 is TGCGCCAGCAGTGAGGGAGGCCGCCCCCAAGAGACCCGGTACTTC. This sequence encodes CASSEGGRPQETRYF.

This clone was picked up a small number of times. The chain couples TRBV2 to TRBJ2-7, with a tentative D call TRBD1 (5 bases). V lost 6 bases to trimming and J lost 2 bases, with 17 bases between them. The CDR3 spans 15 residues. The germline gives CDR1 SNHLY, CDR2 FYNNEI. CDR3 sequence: CASRSPRQCTYEQYF. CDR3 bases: TGTGCCAGCAGATCACCAAGACAGTGTACCTACGAGCAGTACTTC.

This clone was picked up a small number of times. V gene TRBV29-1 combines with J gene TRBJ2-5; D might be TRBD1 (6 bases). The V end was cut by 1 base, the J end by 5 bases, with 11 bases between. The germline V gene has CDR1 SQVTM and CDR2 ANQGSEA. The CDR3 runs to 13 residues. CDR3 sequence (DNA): TGCAGCGTTGAAGTTGGGGGCTCGGAGACCCAGTACTTC. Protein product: CSVEVGGSETQYF.